A single sample is the source of the 18 T cell receptor beta chains below, sequenced in a study of immune heterogeneity within non-small cell lung tumors. Samples each supplied 600 ng of bulk tumor genomic DNA as template. Taken during surgery, several biopsies per primary tumor were spaced as far apart as possible within the tumor mass. The study enrolled patients with untreated, newly diagnosed non-small cell lung cancer who underwent curative surgery. Multiplex PCR employing 32 V and 13 J primers generated amplicons of the TCR beta CDR3. TCRdb redid the calling of the multiplex PCR reads with MiXCR, one entry per CDR3 protein. The sample holds some 14,000 distinct CDR3 sequences, about 30% seen once. The specimen sequenced was lung tumor tissue. These receptors all stem from a middle-aged man with non-small cell lung cancer.

This clonotype has just one count. A much larger clone lies one base from this, so it may be a read error. This chain joins TRBV3-1 and TRBJ2-7, with TRBD2 as a possible D gene (5 bases). CDR3 size: 16 residues. The germline CDR1 and CDR2 sequences are LGHDT and YNNKEL (reference sequence). CDR3 region: CASSPLLGQKRYGQYF. The CDR3 region has the DNA TGTGCCAGCAGCCCCCTTCTCGGCCAAAAGCGGTACGGGCAGTACTTC.

This clonotype was counted a few times. The CDR3 DNA reads as TGTGCCAGCAGTTACCACGCCGGGACTAATTTTGGATCTTCCAACGAGCAGTACTTC. Its protein is CASSYHAGTNFGSSNEQYF. The chain joins TRBV7-9 to TRBJ2-7; 7 bases are a match to TRBD2. Trimming at V came to 6 bases and at J to 5 bases, leaving 25 bases not matched to a gene. The CDR3 extends over 19 amino acids. Germline V lookup: CDR1 SEHNR, CDR2 FQNEAQ (reference sequence).

Concerning this clonotype: A much larger clone sits a single nucleotide away, making a read error possible. The chain uses TRBV20-1 and TRBJ2-1; 9 bases align to TRBD2. Germline CDR1 reads DFQATT; CDR2 reads SNEGSKA (reference sequence). The CDR3 totals 17 residues. The CDR3 protein is CIAKRLAGLSSYNEQFF. DNA of the CDR3: TGCATTGCTAAGAGGCTAGCGGGATTAAGCTCCTACAATGAGCAGTTCTTC.

Details on this clonotype: One end of the junction varies from germline; a read error may be responsible. The chain combines TRBV6-1 with TRBJ1-2; 11 bases align to TRBD1. This CDR3 comprises 17 residues. The germline CDR1 and CDR2 sequences are MNHNS and SASEGT. As DNA, the CDR3 is TGTGCCGGCAGTCCTCGGACAGGGGGCGCCCACATCTATGGCTACACCTTC. This translates into CAGSPRTGGAHIYGYTF.

The chain joins TRBV5-5 to TRBJ2-7; possible D gene TRBD1, 5 bases. This CDR3 spans 15 amino acids. Germline V gives CDR1 SGHKS, CDR2 YYEKEE (reference sequence). Trimming cost V 4 bases and J 2 bases, with 16 bases left between them. The CDR3 spells CASSSYQGLTYEQYF. DNA for the CDR3: TGTGCCAGCAGCAGCTATCAGGGATTAACCTACGAGCAGTACTTC.

The rearrangement uses TRBV11-3 and TRBJ2-5, with D uncertain. From germline, CDR1 is SGHNT and CDR2 YENEEA. With 1 base removed from V and 4 bases from J, the gap between germline ends came to 1 base. This CDR3 has 11 residues. CDR3 sequence reads: CASSLGETQYF. The CDR3 DNA sequence: TGTGCCAGCAGCTTAGGAGAGACCCAGTACTTC.

The sample holds many counts of this clonotype. V and J are TRBV6-6 and TRBJ1-5; D gene uncertain. Between the trimmed V and J ends, which lost 2 bases and 6 bases, there was a span of 14 bases. Germline loops: CDR1 MNHNY, CDR2 SVGAGI (reference sequence). The CDR3 length is 15 residues. The CDR3 here is CASSYGSKAGQPQHF. In DNA, the CDR3 is TGTGCCAGCAGTTACGGGTCAAAGGCTGGTCAGCCCCAGCATTTT.

Concerning this clonotype: A read error may explain this, as a much larger clone is one base away. The chain carries TRBV18 and TRBJ1-1; a possible D gene is TRBD1 (5 bases). V dropped 0 bases and J dropped 1 base, with 12 bases sitting between them. CDR1 and CDR2 (germline): KGHSH, LQKENI. CDR3 size: 16 residues. The CDR3: CASSPPSDRQNTEAFF. DNA of the CDR3: TGTGCCAGCTCACCACCGAGCGACAGACAGAACACTGAAGCTTTCTTT.

Comments on this clonotype: A much larger clone differs by one base, so this may be a read error. J is TRBJ2-1 and V is TRBV19; tentative D call: TRBD2 (7 bases). V gave up 5 bases and J gave up 9 bases, with 17 bases separating them. Germline loops: CDR1 LNHDA, CDR2 SQIVND (reference sequence). The CDR3 is 14 residues long. CDR3: CASSEGGPVGEQFF. The CDR3 region has the DNA TGTGCCAGTAGTGAGGGGGGGCCGGTTGGTGAGCAGTTCTTC.

V is TRBV7-9 and J is TRBJ2-5, with D possibly TRBD1 on 6 matching bases. Deletions cut 1 base from V and 2 bases from J, with 8 bases between. Germline-derived CDR1 and CDR2 are SEHNR and FQNEAQ (reference sequence). The CDR3 is 14 residues long. This chain's CDR3 is CASSLGTAQETQYF. CDR3 coding DNA: TGTGCCAGCAGCTTAGGGACAGCGCAAGAGACCCAGTACTTC.

The chain uses TRBV7-9 and TRBJ2-3, with 8 positions matching TRBD2. Germline trimming cut 5 bases from V and 2 bases from J; bases unmatched to any gene: 6. The germline V gene encodes CDR1 SEHNR and CDR2 FQNEAQ (reference sequence). The length of the CDR3 is 15 residues. CDR3 region: CASSLSAGATDTQYF. The CDR3 coding sequence is TGTGCCAGCAGCCTCTCAGCGGGAGCCACAGATACGCAGTATTTT. The variable domain in full, with the rest retrieved from reference TRBV7-9 and TRBJ2-3, is DTGVSQNPRHKITKRGQNVTFRCDPISEHNRLYWYRQTLGQGPEFLTYFQNEAQLEKSRLLSDRFSAERPKGSFSTLEIQRTEQGDSAMYLCASSLSAGATDTQYFGPGTRLTVL.

Worth noting for this clonotype: A much larger clonotype is one base distant, so this may be a read error. The V call is TRBV7-2, the J call TRBJ2-7, with D perhaps matching TRBD1 or TRBD2 (6 bases each). CDR1 is SGHTA and CDR2 is FQGNSA in the germline V gene. The CDR3 has 15 residues. V gave up 5 bases and J gave up 1 base, with 15 bases separating them. The CDR3 reads CASSATRGRSYEQYF. In DNA form, the CDR3 reads TGTGCCAGCAGCGCAACTAGGGGGAGGTCCTACGAGCAGTACTTC.

This clonotype was seen just once. Possible read error: a much larger clone is one base away. Because it lacks the conserved phenylalanine or tryptophan at the end, this CDR3 is likely a read error. The V gene is TRBV15, the J gene TRBJ1-3, with no clear D. The length of the CDR3 is 16 residues. Germline CDR1 reads LNHNV; CDR2 reads YYDKDF (reference sequence). The germline V and J ends were trimmed by 0 bases and 1 base, with 10 bases remaining between them. CDR3 DNA sequence: TGTGCCACCAGCAGAGATGTTGGTGATTCTGGAAACACCATATATCTT. Translating it yields CATSRDVGDSGNTIYL.

This clonotype has only a few counts. This may be a read error, as it is one base from a much larger clone. This chain links TRBV20-1 with TRBJ1-4; possibly TRBD1 for D (5 bases). With 4 bases removed from V and 7 bases from J, the gap between germline ends came to 10 bases. The V gene's germline CDR1 is DFQATT and CDR2 SNEGSKA (reference sequence). CDR3 length: 12 residues. CDR3: CSANRRGEKLFF. CDR3 in DNA: TGCAGTGCTAACAGGAGAGGTGAAAAACTGTTTTTT.

Worth noting for this clonotype: This could be a read error, since a much larger clone is one nucleotide away. The chain couples TRBV11-2 to TRBJ2-7; perhaps TRBD1 as D (6 bases). Germline values: CDR1 SGHAT, CDR2 FQNNGV. V lost 5 bases and J 3 bases, leaving 23 bases between the germline ends. The CDR3 has 17 amino acids. This CDR3 is CASSTRGSGYRDYEQYF. The DNA of the CDR3 is TGTGCCAGCAGCACGAGGGGGAGTGGGTACAGAGACTACGAGCAGTACTTC.

Many counts were recorded for this clonotype. This rearrangement joins TRBV7-2 to TRBJ2-7; unclear D gene. Between the trimmed V and J ends, which lost 2 bases and 0 bases, there was a span of 11 bases. The CDR3 has 15 amino acids. From germline, CDR1 is SGHTA and CDR2 FQGNSA. The CDR3 loop is CASSLIGFHSYEQYF. As DNA, the CDR3 is TGTGCCAGCAGCTTAATTGGGTTCCACTCCTACGAGCAGTACTTC. The full variable domain, with the rest looked up from reference TRBV7-2 and TRBJ2-7, is GAGVSQSPSNKVTEKGKDVELRCDPISGHTALYWYRQSLGQGLEFLIYFQGNSAPDKSGLPSDRFSAERTGGSVSTLTIQRTQQEDSAVYLCASSLIGFHSYEQYFGPGTRLTVT.

The sample holds many counts of this clonotype. The J gene is TRBJ1-2, the V gene TRBV5-1; 9 bases fit TRBD1. Germline CDR1 SGHRS, CDR2 YFSETQ. Losses at the gene ends were 3 bases for V and 3 bases for J; bases not matched to a gene: 6. CDR3 size: 15 residues. CDR3: CASSWGTGRDYGYTF. Here the CDR3 DNA reads TGCGCCAGCAGCTGGGGGACAGGGAGGGACTATGGCTACACCTTC.

By sample share, this clonotype is medium-sized. The CDR3 DNA sequence: TGTGCCAGCAGCTTGGGGACAGGGACCAACGTAGGCTACACCTTC. Its protein product is CASSLGTGTNVGYTF. The chain recombines TRBV7-9 with TRBJ1-2, with 9 bases lining up with TRBD1. V shed 3 bases and J 8 bases; nucleotides not matched to a gene: 10. This CDR3 region has 15 residues. CDR1 SEHNR and CDR2 FQNEAQ come from the germline V gene (reference sequence).